The 13 T cell receptor beta chains below all came from one sample that was sequenced in a study of OX40 agonist ivuxolimab in advanced cancers. Clones were sequenced by immunoSEQ multiplex PCR, and TCRdb holds only the in-frame ones, with some missing. The table shows 100,000 or so clones, with around 82% occurring only once. Source: CD4+ or CD8+ T cells sorted from blood, taken in a trial of the OX40 agonist ivuxolimab. The receptors derive from an adult with an advanced solid tumor such as melanoma, head and neck, liver or kidney cancer.

CDR3 residues: CASSDSGFTGELFF. CDR3 DNA: TGTGCCAGCAGTGACTCGGGGTTTACCGGGGAGCTGTTTTTT. V gene TRBV6-4 combines with J gene TRBJ2-2; D is ambiguous. Per germline, CDR1 MRHNA and CDR2 SNTAGT. This CDR3 is built from 14 residues. The V end lost 0 bases, the J end lost 5 bases, and 7 bases lay between the germline ends.

The chain recombines TRBV28 with TRBJ2-1, with D unresolved. Per germline, CDR1 MDHEN and CDR2 SYDVKM. The CDR3 totals 13 residues. V was trimmed by 7 bases and J by 7 bases, leaving 14 bases between them. The CDR3 protein is CASTGSLGNEQFF. CDR3 coding DNA: TGTGCCAGCACCGGCTCCCTGGGGAATGAGCAGTTCTTC. Supplemented by reference TRBV28 and TRBJ2-1, the full variable domain reads DVKVTQSSRYLVKRTGEKVFLECVQDMDHENMFWYRQDPGLGLRLIYFSYDVKMKEKGDIPEGYSVSREKKERFSLILESASTNQTSMYLCASTGSLGNEQFFGPGTRLTVL.

The chain couples TRBV6-1 to TRBJ2-2; unclear D gene. Trimming removed 11 bases at V and 3 bases at J, with 16 bases between. Germline loops: CDR1 MNHNS, CDR2 SASEGT. The CDR3 runs 14 residues. CDR3 nucleotide sequence: TGTGCCGTCATGAGTGCCGGATACACCGGGGAGCTGTTTTTT. Translation: CAVMSAGYTGELFF.

The rearrangement uses TRBV12-5 and TRBJ2-5, with a possible D match to TRBD1 (5 bases). V lost 1 base and J 4 bases, leaving 13 bases between the germline ends. The CDR3 runs to 15 residues. Germline CDR1 reads LGHNT; CDR2 reads FRNRAP. The CDR3 bases are TGTGCTAGTGGTTTGGGGTGGGGCCCTTTAGAGACCCAGTACTTC. This codes for CASGLGWGPLETQYF.

The V and J genes are TRBV4-2 and TRBJ2-5, with 10 positions matching TRBD2. The germline gives CDR1 LGHNA, CDR2 YNFKEQ. V shed 4 bases, J shed 5 bases, and the junction held 10 bases outside the gene matches. This CDR3 comprises 16 residues. The CDR3 sequence: CASSLGASGSGETQYF. In DNA form, the CDR3 reads TGTGCCAGCAGCCTGGGCGCTAGCGGGAGTGGGGAGACCCAGTACTTC.

The chain carries TRBV29-1 and TRBJ2-1; possibly TRBD1 for D (5 bases). CDR3 size: 10 residues. Trimming stripped 3 bases from V and 10 bases from J, with 7 bases between. Germline values: CDR1 SQVTM, CDR2 ANQGSEA. In DNA, the CDR3 is TGCAGCGTTGAGCGGACAGAGCAGTTCTTC. It encodes CSVERTEQFF.

The chain combines TRBV28 with TRBJ2-2, with D possibly being TRBD2 (5 bases). The CDR3 runs 15 residues. Looked up from germline, CDR1 is MDHEN and CDR2 is SYDVKM. Trimming took 7 bases from V and 3 from J, leaving 15 bases between them. CDR3 bases: TGTGCCAGCACCCAAAGGGCTAGCTACACCGGGGAGCTGTTTTTT. Its translation: CASTQRASYTGELFF.

The rearrangement links TRBV4-1 to TRBJ2-7; 10 nucleotides align to TRBD1. The V segment lost 4 bases and the J segment 4 bases; nucleotides outside the gene matches: 16. The CDR3 is made up of 18 amino acids. CDR1 and CDR2 from the germline V gene are MGHRA and YSYEKL. The CDR3 DNA reads TGCGCCAGCAGCCCCCTAGCTGGACCGGGACAGGGGAATTACGAGCAGTACTTC. Residues: CASSPLAGPGQGNYEQYF.

This rearrangement joins TRBV10-1 to TRBJ2-1, with 9 bases that match TRBD1. The CDR3 covers 15 residues. Per the germline V gene, CDR1 is WNHNN and CDR2 is SYGVQD (reference sequence). V lost 3 bases to trimming and J lost 8 bases; unmatched junction nucleotides: 8. The CDR3 sequence: CASSESWTGEYEQFF. The CDR3 DNA follows: TGCGCCAGCAGTGAATCCTGGACAGGGGAATATGAGCAGTTCTTC.

The chain links TRBV15 to TRBJ1-2, with D unclear. Germline CDR1 is LNHNV and CDR2 is YYDKDF (reference sequence). Trimming took 1 base from V and 4 from J, leaving 16 bases between them. The CDR3 sequence is 16 residues long. The CDR3 reads CATSRARPTGGYGYTF. The CDR3 DNA reads as TGTGCCACCAGCAGAGCCCGCCCTACGGGTGGCTATGGCTACACCTTC.

The V and J genes are TRBV10-3 and TRBJ1-1; D is undetermined. CDR1 and CDR2 (germline): ENHRY, SYGVKD. With 2 bases removed from V and 0 bases from J, the gap between germline ends came to 7 bases. This CDR3 is 14 amino acids long. In nucleotides, the CDR3 is TGTGCCATCAGTGAGAGGCAGCTGAACACTGAAGCTTTCTTT. This codes for CAISERQLNTEAFF.

The J gene is TRBJ1-6, the V gene TRBV5-4, with D tentatively TRBD1 (6 bases). V was pared by 0 bases and J by 7 bases, with 14 bases between. The CDR3 covers 16 residues. Germline V gives CDR1 SGHNT, CDR2 YYREEE (reference sequence). The CDR3 loop reads CASSLAEGGKNSPLHF. The CDR3 DNA follows: TGTGCCAGCAGCTTGGCAGAGGGGGGGAAGAATTCACCCCTCCACTTT.

CDR3 DNA sequence: TGTGCCACCAGCAGGGAGCCGACAGTCCAAGAGACCCAGTACTTC. Its translation: CATSREPTVQETQYF. The rearrangement links TRBV15 to TRBJ2-5; D is possibly TRBD1 (5 bases). Looked up from germline, CDR1 is LNHNV and CDR2 is YYDKDF (reference sequence). This CDR3 is built from 15 residues. V shed 3 bases and J shed 1 base, with 12 bases lying between them.